This T cell receptor (beta chain) was identified in a study of blood T cell repertoires in COVID-19. About the research overall: COVID-19 samples, acute and convalescent, were from the United States, Italy and Spain. The cDNA or gDNA used as material had been derived from T cells, B-cell-depleted T cells, or PBMCs.

Between the trimmed V and J ends, which lost 3 bases and 0 bases, there was a span of 10 bases. The CDR3 is made up of 15 amino acids. Germline V CDR1 and CDR2: LGHDT, YNNKEL (reference sequence). Per the study methods: Amplification from reference gene primers served as the basis for estimated nucleated cell counts. Profiling relied on immunoSEQ multiplex PCR, and the TCRdb table lists in-frame clones only, not all of them. From that table come the V and J calls and clone size; the DNA was used to work out D and trimming. The sample includes about 300,000 clones, 88% of them seen just once. Sequencing was performed on peripheral blood. The TCR comes from a woman between 25 and 40 years old who had recovered from COVID-19. This chain links TRBV3-1 (or the pseudogene TRBV3-2) with TRBJ2-3, with a weak D call TRBD1 (6 bases). The CDR3 DNA reads TGTGCCAGCAGCCAGAGACAGGTTAGCACAGATACGCAGTATTTT. As protein: CASSQRQVSTDTQYF.